This entry lists 2 T cell receptor beta chains sequenced from one sample in a study of blood T cell repertoires in COVID-19. Produced via immunoSEQ multiplex PCR; TCRdb's table is partial and in-frame only. The data contain around 250,000 clones, about 91% of them singletons. The sequenced material came from PBMCs or T cells enriched from blood (not recorded which). Source of these receptors: a woman aged 40 to 50 with acute COVID-19.

This sequence joins TRBV27 and TRBJ1-4; D remains unclear. The CDR3 has 12 residues. Trimming left V 6 bases short and J 7 bases short, with 9 bases between. From germline, CDR1 is MNHEY and CDR2 SMNVEV (reference sequence). This chain's CDR3 is CASSQAGEKLFF. CDR3 bases: TGTGCCAGCAGCCAGGCCGGTGAAAAACTGTTTTTT. The variable domain in full, completed from reference TRBV27 and TRBJ1-4, reads EAQVTQNPRYLITVTGKKLTVTCSQNMNHEYMSWYRQDPGLGLRQIYYSMNVEVTDKGDVPEGYKVSRKEKRNFPLILESPSPNQTSLYFCASSQAGEKLFFGSGTQLSVL.

The chain employs TRBV5-1 and TRBJ1-2; 11 nucleotides agree with TRBD1. With 4 bases clipped from V and 4 bases from J, the junction kept 3 bases outside the gene matches. This CDR3 is built from 14 residues. CDR1 and CDR2 from the germline V gene are SGHRS and YFSETQ. The CDR3 bases are TGCGCCAGCAGCCCGGGACAGGGGGGCTATGGCTACACCTTC. Translation gives CASSPGQGGYGYTF.